This entry lists 17 T cell receptor beta chains sequenced from one sample in a study of T cell repertoires in cytomegalovirus infection. TCRdb passed the reads through MiXCR, listing each CDR3 protein once. The sample shows around 750,000 distinct CDR3 sequences, approximately 32% of them seen only once. No cognate antigen is known for these TCRs. The starting material was cultured CD8+ T cells from PBMCs, obtained from culture after CMV antigen stimulation. The receptors here all came from a human donor in good health (CMV status not recorded). Some clones in this sample may be carry-over from other donors' samples.

The chain carries TRBV13 and TRBJ2-4; TRBD2 agrees at 11 bases. Germline trimming cut 5 bases from V and 13 bases from J; bases unmatched to any gene: 10. This CDR3 region has 14 residues. Germline V gene lookup returns CDR1 PRHDT and CDR2 FYEKMQ (reference sequence). For the CDR3, the DNA is TGTGCCAGCAGCGCTCTCGAGACTAGCGGGGAGCAGTACTTC. Its protein product is CASSALETSGEQYF.

The chain has TRBV19 and TRBJ2-1; the D is unclear. CDR3 size: 13 residues. Germline V gene lookup returns CDR1 LNHDA and CDR2 SQIVND (reference sequence). Trimming shortened V by 8 bases and J by 3 bases, and 11 bases separated the two germline ends. The CDR3 here is CASAIDIYNEQFF. Written as DNA, the CDR3 is TGTGCCAGTGCTATTGATATCTACAATGAGCAGTTCTTC.

Only a few counts were recorded for this clonotype. V is TRBV7-8 and J is TRBJ2-1, with D hard to call. The CDR3 runs 16 residues. Trimming cost V 2 bases and J 4 bases, with 15 bases left between them. CDR1 SGHVS and CDR2 FQNEAQ come from the germline V gene. CDR3 nucleotide sequence: TGTGCCAGCAGCTTACGACTGACTGAAATTTACAATGAGCAGTTCTTC. This codes for CASSLRLTEIYNEQFF.

The V gene is TRBV9, the J gene TRBJ2-3; maybe TRBD1 (5 bases). Trimming shortened V by 3 bases and J by 0 bases, and 17 bases separated the two germline ends. The CDR3 extends over 17 amino acids. Per the germline V gene, CDR1 is SGDLS and CDR2 is YYNGEE. In nucleotides, the CDR3 is TGTGCCAGCAGCGCCCCCCTACCCGACAGAAGCACAGATACGCAGTATTTT. Amino acids: CASSAPLPDRSTDTQYF.

The chain employs TRBV12-5 and TRBJ2-2; weak D call: TRBD2 (5 bases). Trimming removed 3 bases from V and 5 bases from J, with 10 bases in between. CDR3 length: 14 amino acids. Germline loops: CDR1 LGHNT, CDR2 FRNRAP. Here the CDR3 DNA reads TGTGCTAGTGGTTTCGACCCGGGGACCGGGGAGCTGTTTTTT. It translates to CASGFDPGTGELFF.

The table lists this clonotype with a few counts. V is TRBV19 and J is TRBJ1-2, with no clear D. Trimming pared 10 bases from V and 8 bases from J, leaving 20 bases between. Germline V gene sequence: CDR1 LNHDA, CDR2 SQIVND (reference sequence). This CDR3 is built from 13 residues. CDR3 in DNA: TGTGCCACGAGTGGCTCGGAGTATTTGGGCTACACCTTC. Translating gives CATSGSEYLGYTF.

This clonotype was picked up a small number of times. At one end the junction does not follow the germline gene, possibly because of a read error. J is TRBJ2-7 and V is TRBV7-6; D not certain. CDR1 SGHVS and CDR2 FNYEAQ come from the germline V gene. The CDR3 runs to 14 residues. The CDR3: CASSLDVGSYEQYF. As DNA, the CDR3 is TGTGCTAGCAGCCTGGACGTGGGGTCCTACGAGCAGTACTTC.

This clonotype was observed a few times. This sequence joins TRBV6-6 and TRBJ1-5; TRBD1 might be the D (5 bases). The CDR3 extends over 16 amino acids. Looked up from germline, CDR1 is MNHNY and CDR2 is SVGAGI (reference sequence). The V end was cut by 5 bases, the J end by 0 bases, with 14 bases between. CDR3 amino acids: CASSGGRQFSNQPQHF. The DNA for the CDR3 is TGTGCCAGCAGTGGGGGGAGACAGTTTAGCAATCAGCCCCAGCATTTT.

In its sample, this clonotype was seen a few times. The germline gene is not matched at one end of the junction; a read error may be the cause. The chain joins TRBV9 to TRBJ2-1; TRBD2 matches at 7 bases. This CDR3 contains 13 residues. Germline V lookup: CDR1 SGDLS, CDR2 YYNGEE. The CDR3 DNA reads as TGTGCCAGCAGCGGACCACTGGGGGGGAACGGGCTCTTC. Its protein product is CASSGPLGGNGLF. Full variable domain (rest looked up from reference TRBV9 and TRBJ2-1): DSGVTQTPKHLITATGQRVTLRCSPRSGDLSVYWYQQSLDQGLQFLIQYYNGEERAKGNILERFSAQQFPDLHSELNLSSLELGDSALYFCASSGPLGGNGLFGPGTRLTVL.

This clonotype was picked up a small number of times. The rearrangement uses TRBV6-6 and TRBJ1-4; the D is unclear. The V and J ends lost 5 bases and 5 bases respectively, with 18 bases between them. CDR1 is MNHNY and CDR2 is SVGAGI in the germline V gene (reference sequence). The CDR3 totals 16 residues. The CDR3 loop is CASSPDITWGNEKLFF. In DNA, the CDR3 is TGTGCCAGCAGTCCCGATATAACATGGGGAAATGAAAAACTGTTTTTT.

On this clonotype: As the CDR3 is not closed by the conserved phenylalanine or tryptophan, this likely results from a read error. The V and J genes are TRBV7-6 and TRBJ1-2; D unresolved. The CDR3 is made up of 15 amino acids. The germline gives CDR1 SGHVS, CDR2 FNYEAQ. The ends were cut back, 5 bases at V and 0 bases at J, with 13 bases in the middle. This chain's CDR3 is CASSTGGESNYGYTI. The CDR3 nucleotides read TGTGCCAGCAGCACCGGTGGCGAATCTAACTATGGCTACACCATC.

The chain uses TRBV5-1 and TRBJ1-1; D is perhaps TRBD1 (6 bases). The germline CDR1 and CDR2 sequences are SGHRS and YFSETQ. V was shortened by 3 bases and J by 6 bases, with 12 bases between the two germline ends. The CDR3 extends over 13 amino acids. CDR3: CASSSQGPPEAFF. CDR3 DNA sequence: TGCGCCAGCAGCTCCCAGGGGCCCCCTGAAGCTTTCTTT. The full variable domain, completed using reference TRBV5-1 and TRBJ1-1, is KAGVTQTPRYLIKTRGQQVTLSCSPISGHRSVSWYQQTPGQGLQFLFEYFSETQRNKGNFPGRFSGRQFSNSRSEMNVSTLELGDSALYLCASSSQGPPEAFFGQGTRLTVV.

This clonotype came up a few times. This chain connects TRBV20-1 to TRBJ2-3; D is unclear. Germline assignment: CDR1 DFQATT and CDR2 SNEGSKA (reference sequence). CDR3 length: 13 amino acids. The V gene lost 0 bases and the J gene lost 2 bases, with 6 bases spanning the gap. The DNA of the CDR3 is TGCAGTGCTAGAGATTGGAACACAGATACGCAGTATTTT. Encoded protein: CSARDWNTDTQYF.

V is TRBV4-2 and J is TRBJ1-2; a possible D gene is TRBD1 (5 bases). V was shortened by 4 bases and J by 4 bases, with 13 bases between the two germline ends. Germline loops: CDR1 LGHNA, CDR2 YNFKEQ. This CDR3 comprises 14 residues. CDR3 bases: TGTGCCAGCAGCCGACCCGGGACTTTCTATGGCTACACCTTC. Its translation is CASSRPGTFYGYTF.

The rearrangement links TRBV2 to TRBJ2-7; D not certain. Per the germline V gene, CDR1 is SNHLY and CDR2 is FYNNEI. This CDR3 spans 14 amino acids. V was cut by 5 bases and J by 0 bases, with 11 bases left in between. CDR3 amino acids: CASSWLPDSYEQYV. The CDR3 coding sequence is TGTGCCAGCAGTTGGCTGCCGGACTCCTACGAGCAGTACGTC.

V gene TRBV5-5 combines with J gene TRBJ1-2; D might be TRBD1 (5 bases). The germline gives CDR1 SGHKS, CDR2 YYEKEE (reference sequence). Trimming cost V 0 bases and J 2 bases, with 11 bases left between them. The CDR3 consists of 15 residues. CDR3 bases: TGTGCCAGCAGCTTGGTCAGGGCCGCCAACTATGGCTACACCTTC. Translating gives CASSLVRAANYGYTF.

This clonotype was observed a handful of times. The rearrangement uses TRBV7-9 and TRBJ1-2; no clear D. In germline, CDR1 is SEHNR, CDR2 FQNEAQ (reference sequence). Trimming took off 1 base at V and 0 bases at J, with 9 bases between the two ends. The CDR3 extends over 15 amino acids. CDR3 protein: CASSLGQLSNYGYTF. The CDR3 DNA reads TGTGCCAGCAGCTTAGGTCAGCTCTCTAACTATGGCTACACCTTC.